Below, 25 T cell receptor beta chains from the same sample are listed, as sequenced in a study of T cell responses to AZD1222 COVID-19 vaccine. Clones were read by immunoSEQ multiplex PCR, and TCRdb kept only the in-frame ones, dropping some. The sample contains about 45,000 clones, 70% to 90% of which appear only once. Source: peripheral blood, taken 28 days after the second AZD1222 dose. Every receptor here comes from an adult who received the AZD1222 COVID-19 vaccine.

The chain employs TRBV5-6 and TRBJ2-7; 8 bases line up with TRBD1. Trimming cost V 4 bases and J 5 bases; bases outside gene matches: 8. From germline, CDR1 is SGHDT and CDR2 YYEEEE. The CDR3 runs to 14 residues. The CDR3: CASSPGQGLNEQYF. CDR3 DNA sequence: TGTGCCAGCAGCCCAGGACAGGGACTGAACGAGCAGTACTTC.

This clone was counted once. The gene calls are TRBV10-3 and TRBJ2-1; possible D gene TRBD1, 7 bases. Trimming stripped 8 bases from V and 7 bases from J, with 12 bases between. CDR1 is ENHRY and CDR2 is SYGVKD in the germline V gene. The CDR3 contains 12 residues. The CDR3 reads CAIGPGGNEQFF. CDR3 sequence (DNA): TGTGCCATCGGCCCAGGGGGGAATGAGCAGTTCTTC.

The rearrangement uses TRBV28 and TRBJ1-2; D is possibly TRBD1 (5 bases). The V gene's germline CDR1 is MDHEN and CDR2 SYDVKM. The CDR3 has 14 amino acids. Trimming shortened V by 3 bases and J by 8 bases, and 16 bases separated the two germline ends. The CDR3 reads CASSLGDSLGGYTF. In DNA form, the CDR3 reads TGTGCCAGCAGTTTGGGTGACAGTCTCGGCGGCTACACCTTC.

The sample holds a few counts of this clone. V is TRBV19 and J is TRBJ2-1; 13 positions match TRBD2. The CDR3 consists of 16 residues. The germline V gene has CDR1 LNHDA and CDR2 SQIVND (reference sequence). The V segment lost 5 bases and the J segment 8 bases; nucleotides outside the gene matches: 9. CDR3 loop: CASSWTSGRIGHEQFF. The CDR3 DNA follows: TGTGCCAGTAGTTGGACTAGCGGGAGAATAGGCCATGAGCAGTTCTTC.

This clone came up a few times. The V gene is TRBV5-1, the J gene TRBJ2-7, with TRBD2 matching over 9 bases. Germline lookup yields CDR1 SGHRS and CDR2 YFSETQ. With 2 bases clipped from V and 2 bases from J, the junction kept 8 bases outside the gene matches. The CDR3 sequence is 16 residues long. In nucleotides, the CDR3 is TGCGCCAGCAGCTTCCTAGCGGGAAAAGGGACCTACGAGCAGTACTTC. Its translation: CASSFLAGKGTYEQYF.

This clone appeared a few times. The chain couples TRBV6-5 to TRBJ1-6; 9 bases line up with TRBD1. The CDR3 length is 14 residues. V dropped 5 bases and J dropped 8; count of bases not matched to a gene: 4. In germline, CDR1 is MNHEY, CDR2 SVGAGI. The DNA for the CDR3 is TGTGCCAGCAGTCGAGGGACAGGGTATTCACCCCTCCACTTT. Translated: CASSRGTGYSPLHF.

The chain employs TRBV3-1 (or the pseudogene TRBV3-2) and TRBJ2-1; possible D gene TRBD2, 5 bases. V was cut by 0 bases and J by 0 bases, with 6 bases left in between. Germline-derived CDR1 and CDR2 are LGHDT and YNNKEL (reference sequence). This CDR3 has 15 amino acids. The CDR3, as DNA: TGTGCCAGCAGCCAAGAAGCGGCCTCCTACAATGAGCAGTTCTTC. Protein product: CASSQEAASYNEQFF.

The chain carries TRBV5-1 and TRBJ1-6; 7 positions match TRBD1. V lost 5 bases, J lost 7 bases, and 9 bases stayed unmatched. In germline, CDR1 is SGHRS, CDR2 YFSETQ. CDR3 length equals 15 residues. CDR3 sequence: CASRQGTVGNSPLHF. The CDR3 coding sequence is TGCGCCAGCAGACAGGGGACAGTTGGCAATTCACCCCTCCACTTT. Using reference TRBV5-1 and TRBJ1-6 for the parts outside the CDR3, the full variable domain is KAGVTQTPRYLIKTRGQQVTLSCSPISGHRSVSWYQQTPGQGLQFLFEYFSETQRNKGNFPGRFSGRQFSNSRSEMNVSTLELGDSALYLCASRQGTVGNSPLHFGNGTRLTVT.

The rearrangement uses TRBV19 and TRBJ1-4; no firm D call. Trimming took 0 bases from V and 7 from J, leaving 18 bases between them. The germline gives CDR1 LNHDA, CDR2 SQIVND (reference sequence). This CDR3 is 17 amino acids long. The CDR3 protein is CASSIDTDLSLSEKLFF. In DNA form, the CDR3 reads TGTGCCAGTAGTATAGATACAGACTTAAGCCTCTCTGAAAAACTGTTTTTT.

The chain has TRBV13 and TRBJ2-7, with TRBD2 matching over 7 bases. Germline CDR1 reads PRHDT; CDR2 reads FYEKMQ (reference sequence). After removal of 5 bases from V and 0 bases from J, the junction contained 1 base not matched to a gene. The CDR3 sequence is 13 residues long. CDR3 loop: CASSGGSSYEQYF. Here the CDR3 DNA reads TGTGCCAGCAGCGGCGGGAGCTCCTACGAGCAGTACTTC.

V and J are TRBV7-6 and TRBJ2-3; D is uncertain. Deletions cut 5 bases from V and 7 bases from J, with 7 bases between. The CDR3 loop spans 11 amino acids. The germline gives CDR1 SGHVS, CDR2 FNYEAQ. CDR3 sequence (DNA): TGTGCCAGCAGCCCCGGATATACGCAGTATTTT. Protein sequence: CASSPGYTQYF.

V usage is TRBV13 and J usage is TRBJ2-2, with D tentatively TRBD1 or TRBD2 (5 bases each). This CDR3 region has 14 residues. Germline V gene lookup returns CDR1 PRHDT and CDR2 FYEKMQ (reference sequence). The ends were cut back, 6 bases at V and 4 bases at J, with 12 bases in the middle. CDR3 sequence reads: CASRNQGPTGELFF. In DNA form, the CDR3 reads TGTGCCAGCAGAAACCAGGGACCCACCGGGGAGCTGTTTTTT.

V is TRBV11-3 and J is TRBJ2-2; D is unclear. V was pared by 4 bases and J by 5 bases, with 11 bases between. The length of the CDR3 is 14 residues. Per the germline V gene, CDR1 is SGHNT and CDR2 is YENEEA. CDR3: CASSSSSRTGELFF. DNA for the CDR3: TGTGCCAGCAGCTCATCTTCGCGTACCGGGGAGCTGTTTTTT.

This chain uses TRBV27 with TRBJ2-1; 8 positions match TRBD2. The CDR3 covers 15 residues. J was trimmed by 7 bases and V by 5 bases; bases with no gene match: 10. Germline loops: CDR1 MNHEY, CDR2 SMNVEV (reference sequence). The CDR3 DNA is TGTGCCAGCAGTCCAAAGCGGGAGCGCCTAAATGAGCAGTTCTTC. This codes for CASSPKRERLNEQFF.

The chain combines TRBV4-1 with TRBJ2-1; 8 bases match TRBD2. Germline lookup yields CDR1 MGHRA and CDR2 YSYEKL. V was clipped by 1 base and J by 5 bases; unmatched bases: 4. This CDR3 contains 15 residues. The CDR3 DNA follows: TGCGCCAGCAGCCAAGTACGGACTAGCCACAATGAGCAGTTCTTC. This translates into CASSQVRTSHNEQFF.

The chain carries TRBV7-8 and TRBJ2-3; 16 nucleotides agree with TRBD2. In germline, CDR1 is SGHVS, CDR2 FQNEAQ. This CDR3 has 20 residues. V was pared by 5 bases and J by 5 bases, with 16 bases of the junction left unmatched. The CDR3, as DNA: TGTGCCAGCAGCCTTCTAATCCCGGGACTAGCGGGAGGGCCCGAAGATACGCAGTATTTT. This gives the protein CASSLLIPGLAGGPEDTQYF.

The V call is TRBV3-1 (or the pseudogene TRBV3-2), the J call TRBJ2-5; a possible D gene is TRBD2 (6 bases). The ends were cut back, 3 bases at V and 3 bases at J, with 14 bases in the middle. The CDR3 runs 15 residues. From germline, CDR1 is LGHDT and CDR2 YNNKEL (reference sequence). The chain's CDR3 is CASSHPTREEETQYF. The CDR3 DNA sequence: TGTGCCAGCAGCCACCCGACTAGGGAAGAAGAGACCCAGTACTTC.

J is TRBJ2-5 and V is TRBV10-3, with 8 nucleotides matching TRBD2. This CDR3 has 15 amino acids. Losses at the gene ends were 3 bases for V and 3 bases for J; bases not matched to a gene: 6. Looked up from germline, CDR1 is ENHRY and CDR2 is SYGVKD. The CDR3 reads CAISDDFSGEETQYF. CDR3 sequence (DNA): TGTGCCATCAGTGATGATTTTAGCGGGGAAGAGACCCAGTACTTC.

This chain connects TRBV3-1 (or the pseudogene TRBV3-2) to TRBJ2-1, with D hard to call. V was pared by 2 bases and J by 4 bases, with 6 bases between. The CDR3 consists of 13 residues. From germline, CDR1 is LGHDT and CDR2 YNNKEL (reference sequence). CDR3 bases: TGTGCCAGCAGCCAATTGGCGTACAATGAGCAGTTCTTC. Residues: CASSQLAYNEQFF.

The chain recombines TRBV7-6 with TRBJ2-5, with 7 bases matching TRBD2. Germline lookup yields CDR1 SGHVS and CDR2 FNYEAQ. Unmatched junction bases numbered 2, after V lost 5 bases and J lost 2 bases. This CDR3 comprises 13 residues. The CDR3 DNA reads as TGTGCCAGCAGCCGGGGACTACAAGAGACCCAGTACTTC. Translated, it gives CASSRGLQETQYF. Supplemented by reference TRBV7-6 and TRBJ2-5, the full variable domain reads GAGVSQSPRYKVTKRGQDVALRCDPISGHVSLYWYRQALGQGPEFLTYFNYEAQQDKSGLPNDRFSAERPEGSISTLTIQRTEQRDSAMYRCASSRGLQETQYFGPGTRLLVL.

This chain links TRBV5-1 with TRBJ2-1; no firm D call. V lost 0 bases and J lost 6, with 16 bases in between. CDR1 is SGHRS and CDR2 is YFSETQ in the germline V gene. This CDR3 comprises 16 residues. CDR3 nucleotides: TGCGCCAGCAGCTTGGTCCCCACTAATCCCCCCAATGAGCAGTTCTTC. Protein: CASSLVPTNPPNEQFF.

This rearrangement joins TRBV5-1 to TRBJ1-1; D remains ambiguous. Germline loops: CDR1 SGHRS, CDR2 YFSETQ. Trimming shortened V by 5 bases and J by 0 bases, and 11 bases separated the two germline ends. The CDR3 runs 14 residues. The CDR3 DNA is TGCGCCAGCAGATATGGAGGGATGAACACTGAAGCTTTCTTT. It encodes CASRYGGMNTEAFF.

The CDR3 DNA reads TGTGCCAGCAGTTTGGGGGGAGGGCCCTACGAGCAGTACTTC. It is translated as CASSLGGGPYEQYF. The rearrangement uses TRBV27 and TRBJ2-7, with TRBD2 matching 7 bases. The trim removed 3 bases at V and 2 bases at J, leaving 4 bases unmatched. CDR3 size: 14 residues. The V gene's germline CDR1 is MNHEY and CDR2 SMNVEV (reference sequence).

The V call is TRBV29-1, the J call TRBJ2-7; a possible D gene is TRBD2 (6 bases). The CDR3 runs 12 residues. The germline CDR1 and CDR2 sequences are SQVTM and ANQGSEA. V lost 8 bases, J lost 4 bases, and 15 bases lay in between. CDR3 residues: CSPRRGPYEQYF. CDR3 DNA sequence: TGCAGCCCGAGGCGGGGACCTTACGAGCAGTACTTC.

CDR3 amino acids: CASSLGLAQAGELFF. Here the CDR3 DNA reads TGCGCCAGCAGCTTGGGGCTAGCCCAGGCTGGGGAGCTGTTTTTT. The chain combines TRBV5-1 with TRBJ2-2, with D possibly being TRBD2 (5 bases). Trimming cost V 0 bases and J 8 bases, with 14 bases left between them. CDR3 length: 15 amino acids. Looked up from germline, CDR1 is SGHRS and CDR2 is YFSETQ.